This TCR beta chain derives from a study of blood T cells in healthy people across ages. Study-wide results and limits: There was no known CMV status for donors, so expanded clonotype changes were possibly confounded.

The CDR3 has 15 residues. CDR1 and CDR2 (germline): WSHSY, SAAADI. V was clipped by 5 bases and J by 1 base; unmatched bases: 7. Samples had at least 6 million PBMCs isolated from them. As concerns this clonotype: Antigen specificity is unknown.

A J-beta primer mix and a sample-barcoded 5' primer were used in a second PCR of roughly 6 to 12 cycles. Template switching added a 12-random-nucleotide identifier to every cDNA molecule. MiXCR was run by TCRdb on the 5' RACE reads, yielding one entry per CDR3 protein. Among about 900,000 distinct CDR3 sequences listed, roughly 43% were seen once. This clonotype originated in a man aged 25 to 40 in good health. The chain uses TRBV10-2 and TRBJ2-7, with 8 bases matching TRBD1. The sequenced sample was blood. CDR3 in DNA: TGCGCCAGCAGTTTCGACAGGGGAAGATCCTACGAGCAGTACTTC. It is translated as CASSFDRGRSYEQYF.